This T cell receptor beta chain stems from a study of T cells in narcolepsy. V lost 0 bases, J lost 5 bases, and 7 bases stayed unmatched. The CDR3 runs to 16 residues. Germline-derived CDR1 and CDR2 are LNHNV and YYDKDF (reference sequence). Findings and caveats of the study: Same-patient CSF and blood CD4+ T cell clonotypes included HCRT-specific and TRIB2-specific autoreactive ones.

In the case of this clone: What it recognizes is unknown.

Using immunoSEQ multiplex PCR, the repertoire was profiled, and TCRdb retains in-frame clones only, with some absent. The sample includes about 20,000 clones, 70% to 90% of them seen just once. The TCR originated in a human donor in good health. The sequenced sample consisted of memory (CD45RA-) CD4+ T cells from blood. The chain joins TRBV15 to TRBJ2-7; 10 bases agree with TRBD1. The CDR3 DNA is TGTGCCACCAGCAGAGATGACGGGACAGGGGTGGACGAGCAGTACTTC. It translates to CATSRDDGTGVDEQYF. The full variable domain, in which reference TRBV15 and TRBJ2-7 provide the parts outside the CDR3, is DAMVIQNPRYQVTQFGKPVTLSCSQTLNHNVMYWYQQKSSQAPKLLFHYYDKDFNNEADTPDNFQSRRPNTSFCFLDIRSPGLGDTAMYLCATSRDDGTGVDEQYFGPGTRLTVT.